The clone carrying this T cell receptor beta chain has more than one count but fewer than ten. What it binds is unknown. The read comes to an end 3 residues before the CDR3 does, leaving the germline J gene to fill in the end. The record originates from a study of T cell clonality in common variable immunodeficiency. Study-level findings and limits: TCRbeta clonality was increased in CVID versus healthy controls. Fewer deletions and N-nucleotide insertions were reportedly seen in common variable immunodeficiency TCR beta sequences.

CVID subjects were 15 or so female and 25 to 30 male, aged roughly 8 to 64. Control and CVID samples contributed equal amounts of genomic DNA. The repertoire was sequenced with immunoSEQ multiplex PCR; TCRdb's copy has only in-frame clones and lacks some. This sample comprises about 16,000 clones, none seen once only. Germline V CDR1 and CDR2: LNHDA, SQIVND (reference sequence). V was pared by 3 bases and J by 4 bases, with 3 bases of the junction left unmatched. The CDR3 length is 15 residues. This sequence joins TRBV19 and TRBJ2-1, with TRBD2 identical over 10 bases. The sample taken for sequencing was peripheral blood mononuclear cells. The TCR originated in a human donor with common variable immunodeficiency. The DNA read from the CDR3 is TGTGCCAGTAGTATGCTAGCGGGAGTATACAATGAG. As protein: CASSMLAGVYNE. The full CDR3 protein reads CASSMLAGVYNEQFF.